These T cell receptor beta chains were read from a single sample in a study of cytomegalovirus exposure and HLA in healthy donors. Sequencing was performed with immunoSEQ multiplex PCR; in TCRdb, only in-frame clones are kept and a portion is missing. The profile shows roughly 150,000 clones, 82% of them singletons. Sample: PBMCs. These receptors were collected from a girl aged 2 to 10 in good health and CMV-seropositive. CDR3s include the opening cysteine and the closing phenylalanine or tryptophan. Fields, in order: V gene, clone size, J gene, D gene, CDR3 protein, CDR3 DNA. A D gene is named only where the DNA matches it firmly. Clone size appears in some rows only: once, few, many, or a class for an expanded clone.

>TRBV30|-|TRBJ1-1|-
CAWQGNTEAFF
TGTGCCTGGCAGGGGAACACTGAAGCTTTCTTT
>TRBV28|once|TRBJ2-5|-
CASSLKGELETQYF
TGTGCCAGCAGCCTAAAGGGGGAGTTAGAGACCCAGTACTTC
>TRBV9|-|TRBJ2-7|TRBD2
CASSGAVSGRTTYEQYF
TGTGCCAGCAGCGGGGCAGTAAGCGGGAGGACCACCTACGAGCAGTACTTC
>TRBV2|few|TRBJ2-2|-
CASSDGGNTGELFF
TGTGCCAGCAGTGACGGAGGGAACACCGGGGAGCTGTTTTTT
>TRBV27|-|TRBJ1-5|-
CASGPYSNQPQHF
TGTGCCAGCGGCCCTTATAGCAATCAGCCCCAGCATTTT
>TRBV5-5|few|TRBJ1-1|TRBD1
CASSTGQGRGAFF
TGTGCCAGCAGCACGGGACAGGGGAGGGGAGCTTTCTTT
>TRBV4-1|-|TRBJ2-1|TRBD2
CASSHAGLAVNEQFF
TGCGCCAGCAGCCACGCGGGACTAGCAGTTAATGAGCAGTTCTTC
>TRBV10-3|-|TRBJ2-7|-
CAISDFIVGDEQYF
TGTGCCATCAGTGATTTTATCGTCGGGGACGAGCAGTACTTC
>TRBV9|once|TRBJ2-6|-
CASRGEGTTGYSGANVLTF
TGTGCCAGCAGAGGGGAGGGTACGACAGGCTACTCTGGGGCCAACGTCCTGACTTTC
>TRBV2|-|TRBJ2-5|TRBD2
CASRGTSGRAAQYF
TGTGCCAGCAGGGGGACTAGCGGGAGGGCCGCCCAGTACTTC
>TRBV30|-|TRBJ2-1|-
CAWKSEIYSYNEQFF
TGTGCCTGGAAGTCTGAGATCTACTCCTACAATGAGCAGTTCTTC
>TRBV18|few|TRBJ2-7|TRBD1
CASSPTGDPYEQYF
TGTGCCAGCTCCCCGACAGGGGACCCCTACGAGCAGTACTTC
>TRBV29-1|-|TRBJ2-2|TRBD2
CSVNLGGWGGELFF
TGCAGCGTGAACCTCGGGGGGTGGGGCGGGGAGCTGTTTTTT
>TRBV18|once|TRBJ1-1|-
CASSPPGDTEAFF
TGTGCCAGCTCACCACCAGGGGACACTGAAGCTTTCTTT
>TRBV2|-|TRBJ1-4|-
CASSTGPTNEKLFF
TGTGCCAGCAGTACAGGGCCAACTAATGAAAAACTGTTTTTT
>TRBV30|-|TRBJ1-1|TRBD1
CAWSVYRGTEAFF
TGTGCCTGGAGTGTGTACAGGGGGACTGAGGCTTTCTTT
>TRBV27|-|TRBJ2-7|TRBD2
CASSLASGSYEQYF
TGTGCCAGCAGTTTAGCTAGCGGGAGCTACGAGCAGTACTTC
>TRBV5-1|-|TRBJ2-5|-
CASSPSERGETQYF
TGCGCCAGCAGCCCTTCGGAAAGAGGAGAGACCCAGTACTTC
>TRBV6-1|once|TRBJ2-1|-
CASSEDSDYLYNEQFF
TGTGCCAGCAGTGAAGATTCGGACTACCTTTACAATGAGCAGTTCTTC
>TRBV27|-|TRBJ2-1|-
CATSNRPSSYNEQFF
TGTGCCACCTCGAACAGGCCCAGCTCCTACAATGAGCAGTTCTTC
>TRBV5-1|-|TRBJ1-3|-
CASSLVGGAGNTIYF
TGCGCCAGCAGCTTGGTGGGGGGTGCTGGAAACACCATATATTTT
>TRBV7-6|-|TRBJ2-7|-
CASSLKLREPSYEQYF
TGTGCCAGCAGCTTAAAGTTAAGGGAGCCATCCTACGAGCAGTACTTC
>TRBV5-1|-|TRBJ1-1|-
CASSLRTGNAEAFF
TGCGCCAGCAGTCTCAGGACTGGGAACGCTGAAGCTTTCTTT
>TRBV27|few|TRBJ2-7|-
CASSLGGAGEQYF
TGTGCCAGCAGTTTGGGGGGGGCAGGAGAGCAGTACTTC
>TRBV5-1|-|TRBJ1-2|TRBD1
CASSFRPLQPGTGRDGYTF
TGCGCCAGCAGCTTCCGTCCCCTTCAACCCGGGACAGGGAGGGACGGCTACACCTTC
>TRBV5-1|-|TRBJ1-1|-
CASSLAGEAFF
TGCGCCAGCAGCTTGGCCGGTGAAGCTTTCTTT
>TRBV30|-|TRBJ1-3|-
CAWSKRGRGNTIYF
TGTGCCTGGAGTAAGAGGGGGAGAGGAAACACCATATATTTT
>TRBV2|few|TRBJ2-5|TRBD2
CASSDNGLAEETQYF
TGTGCCAGCAGTGATAATGGACTAGCGGAAGAGACCCAGTACTTC
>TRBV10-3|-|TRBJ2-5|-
CAISGFGSKTQYF
TGTGCCATCAGCGGGTTTGGGTCGAAGACCCAGTACTTC
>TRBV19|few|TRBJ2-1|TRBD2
CASRGLAGGHSYNEQFF
TGTGCCAGTAGGGGACTAGCGGGAGGACACTCCTACAATGAGCAGTTCTTC
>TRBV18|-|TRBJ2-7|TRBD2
CASSLTRLATTYEQYF
TGTGCCAGCTCACTCACTCGACTAGCGACCACCTACGAGCAGTACTTC
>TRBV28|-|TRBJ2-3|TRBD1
CASSRQYYRGTGNTDTQYF
TGTGCCAGCAGTCGACAATACTACAGGGGTACGGGCAACACAGATACGCAGTATTTT
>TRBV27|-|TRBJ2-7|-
CASSLKGGGEQYF
TGTGCCAGCAGTTTAAAAGGAGGAGGCGAGCAGTACTTC
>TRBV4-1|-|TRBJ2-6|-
CASSQAFSGANVLTF
TGCGCCAGCAGCCAAGCCTTTTCTGGGGCCAACGTCCTGACTTTC
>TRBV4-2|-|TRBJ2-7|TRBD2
CASSRTSGSRYEQYF
TGTGCCAGCAGTCGGACTAGCGGGAGTCGCTACGAGCAGTACTTC
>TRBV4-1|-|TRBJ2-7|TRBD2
CASSQDYEGGPYEQYF
TGCGCCAGCAGCCAAGATTATGAGGGAGGGCCCTACGAGCAGTACTTC
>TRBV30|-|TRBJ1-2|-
CAWSAVQNYGYTF
TGTGCCTGGAGTGCCGTTCAGAACTATGGCTACACCTTC
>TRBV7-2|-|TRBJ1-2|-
CASSEDSNYGYTF
TGTGCCAGCAGCGAGGACAGTAACTATGGCTACACCTTC
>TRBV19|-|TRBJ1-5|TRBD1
CASAPTGEDQPQHF
TGTGCCAGCGCCCCGACAGGGGAAGACCAGCCCCAGCATTTT
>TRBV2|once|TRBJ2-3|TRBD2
CASRPTSGRDTDTQYF
TGTGCCAGCAGGCCTACTAGCGGGAGGGACACAGATACGCAGTATTTT
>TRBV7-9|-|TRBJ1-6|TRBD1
CASSLPAGQGDDSPLHF
TGTGCCAGCAGCCTCCCTGCGGGACAGGGGGATGATTCACCCCTCCACTTT
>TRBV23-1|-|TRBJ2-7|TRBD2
CASSTNLVRGVGSYEQYF
TGCGCCAGCAGTACAAACCTCGTGCGGGGGGTTGGATCCTACGAGCAGTACTTC
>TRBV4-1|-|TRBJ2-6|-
CASSQEASGANVLTF
TGCGCCAGCAGCCAAGAGGCCTCTGGGGCCAACGTCCTGACTTTC
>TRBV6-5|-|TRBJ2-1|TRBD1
CASSYTGDVSYNEQFF
TGTGCCAGCAGCTACACAGGGGACGTCTCCTACAATGAGCAGTTCTTC
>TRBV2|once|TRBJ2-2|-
CVYARVNGELFF
TGTGTCTACGCCAGGGTTAACGGGGAGCTGTTTTTT